The 26 T cell receptor beta chains in this list originate from one sample, sequenced in a study of T cell responses to AZD1222 COVID-19 vaccine. The repertoire was sequenced with immunoSEQ multiplex PCR; TCRdb's copy has only in-frame clones and lacks some. Here the sample spans around 140,000 clones, more than 85% being singletons. Here the sequenced sample was peripheral blood, taken on day 0 of AZD1222 vaccination. These receptors were collected from an adult in good health.

The chain has TRBV6-1 and TRBJ2-7; D not resolved. The V end was cut by 1 base, the J end by 0 bases, with 7 bases between. The CDR3 has 14 residues. CDR1 and CDR2 from the germline V gene are MNHNS and SASEGT. As DNA, the CDR3 is TGTGCCAGCAGTGAAGACCGATCCTCCTACGAGCAGTACTTC. This sequence encodes CASSEDRSSYEQYF.

This clone was detected only a few times. The rearrangement joins TRBV12-3 or TRBV12-4 to TRBJ1-2; D is undetermined. With 6 bases removed from V and 4 bases from J, the gap between germline ends came to 12 bases. This CDR3 contains 13 residues. CDR3 coding DNA: TGTGCCAGCAGCCCAACCCCGGGCTATGGCTACACCTTC. It translates to CASSPTPGYGYTF.

This rearrangement joins TRBV11-3 to TRBJ2-1; D is uncertain. CDR1 is SGHNT and CDR2 is YENEEA in the germline V gene. V lost 3 bases to trimming and J lost 0 bases, with 9 bases between them. This CDR3 contains 15 residues. This CDR3 is CASSFEVASYNEQFF. The CDR3 DNA is TGTGCCAGCAGCTTCGAGGTGGCCTCCTACAATGAGCAGTTCTTC.

The chain carries TRBV19 and TRBJ2-7, with 10 nucleotides matching TRBD2. J gave up 0 bases and V 2 bases, and 7 bases lay outside the gene matches. Germline lookup yields CDR1 LNHDA and CDR2 SQIVND (reference sequence). The CDR3 covers 17 residues. The chain's CDR3 is CASSIYLAGASSYEQYF. The CDR3 DNA reads as TGTGCCAGTAGTATATATCTAGCGGGGGCGAGCTCCTACGAGCAGTACTTC.

This chain joins TRBV19 and TRBJ2-1, with a tentative D call TRBD2 (6 bases). Trimming pared 0 bases from V and 2 bases from J, leaving 17 bases between. The CDR3 totals 18 residues. CDR1 and CDR2 (germline): LNHDA, SQIVND (reference sequence). The CDR3 DNA follows: TGTGCCAGTAGTATAGAGAGAGTCTTGGGACTTACCTACAATGAGCAGTTCTTC. It specifies CASSIERVLGLTYNEQFF. Drawing the rest from reference TRBV19 and TRBJ2-1, the complete variable domain is DGGITQSPKYLFRKEGQNVTLSCEQNLNHDAMYWYRQDPGQGLRLIYYSQIVNDFQKGDIAEGYSVSREKKESFPLTVTSAQKNPTAFYLCASSIERVLGLTYNEQFFGPGTRLTVL.

The genes are TRBV27 and TRBJ2-7; tentatively, D is TRBD1 (5 bases). Trimming took off 8 bases at V and 12 bases at J, with 17 bases between the two ends. Germline lookup yields CDR1 MNHEY and CDR2 SMNVEV (reference sequence). CDR3 length: 11 amino acids. The CDR3 sequence is CASGHSRVRYF. CDR3 nucleotide sequence: TGTGCCAGCGGACATAGCAGGGTGCGGTACTTC.

This chain links TRBV13 with TRBJ1-4; maybe TRBD1 (5 bases). This CDR3 is built from 13 residues. In germline, CDR1 is PRHDT, CDR2 FYEKMQ (reference sequence). The V end lost 5 bases, the J end lost 9 bases, and 13 bases lay between the germline ends. CDR3 amino acids: CASSPGRLKKLFF. The CDR3 nucleotides read TGTGCCAGCAGCCCAGGGAGGCTGAAAAAACTGTTTTTT.

V is TRBV6-4 and J is TRBJ1-3; no clear D gene. CDR1 is MRHNA and CDR2 is SNTAGT in the germline V gene. The V end lost 3 bases, the J end lost 0 bases, and 6 bases lay between the germline ends. The length of the CDR3 is 14 residues. DNA for the CDR3: TGTGCCAGCAGTGAGGATCGCTCTGGAAACACCATATATTTT. Its protein product is CASSEDRSGNTIYF.

The V call is TRBV9, the J call TRBJ1-1; TRBD1 is a possible D gene (5 bases). V lost 3 bases and J lost 10, with 13 bases in between. In germline, CDR1 is SGDLS, CDR2 YYNGEE. The CDR3 has 12 amino acids. The CDR3 protein is CASSATGLVAFF. The CDR3 region has the DNA TGTGCCAGCAGCGCAACGGGGCTTGTAGCTTTCTTT.

This sequence joins TRBV5-1 and TRBJ2-7; maybe TRBD2 (5 bases). CDR1 is SGHRS, CDR2 YFSETQ, per germline. The V end was cut by 0 bases, the J end by 4 bases, with 14 bases between. The CDR3 runs to 15 residues. CDR3 nucleotide sequence: TGCGCCAGCAGCTTGGCCAAGCGGCCTACTTACGAGCAGTACTTC. It translates to CASSLAKRPTYEQYF. The variable domain in full, completed from reference TRBV5-1 and TRBJ2-7, reads KAGVTQTPRYLIKTRGQQVTLSCSPISGHRSVSWYQQTPGQGLQFLFEYFSETQRNKGNFPGRFSGRQFSNSRSEMNVSTLELGDSALYLCASSLAKRPTYEQYFGPGTRLTVT.

The rearrangement joins TRBV4-3 to TRBJ1-2; D gene ambiguous. Germline CDR1 is LGHNA and CDR2 is YSLEER. The CDR3 extends over 15 amino acids. Trimming removed 0 bases at V and 3 bases at J, with 11 bases between. CDR3 region: CASSQEWGSDYGYTF. DNA for the CDR3: TGCGCCAGCAGCCAAGAGTGGGGTTCCGACTATGGCTACACCTTC.

The chain employs TRBV5-5 and TRBJ1-2; 8 bases line up with TRBD1. J was trimmed by 12 bases and V by 4 bases; bases with no gene match: 17. Germline CDR1 and CDR2: SGHKS and YYEKEE (reference sequence). The CDR3 has 15 amino acids. The CDR3 is CASSTILTGTGADTF. The DNA for the CDR3 is TGTGCCAGCAGCACTATACTAACCGGGACAGGCGCCGACACCTTC. The whole variable domain, remainder taken from reference TRBV5-5 and TRBJ1-2, is DAGVTQSPTHLIKTRGQQVTLRCSPISGHKSVSWYQQVLGQGPQFIFQYYEKEERGRGNFPDRFSARQFPNYSSELNVNALLLGDSALYLCASSTILTGTGADTFGSGTRLTVV.

This clone was observed a single time. The chain joins TRBV7-3 to TRBJ1-1; D uncertain. From germline, CDR1 is SGHTA and CDR2 FQGTGA. V was pared by 1 base and J by 1 base, with 4 bases between. This CDR3 spans 13 amino acids. CDR3 sequence reads: CASSLKQNTEAFF. Written as DNA, the CDR3 is TGTGCCAGCAGCTTAAAGCAGAACACTGAAGCTTTCTTT.

In the case of this clone: Other DNA sequences in the sample encode the same CDR3. The V gene is TRBV11-2, the J gene TRBJ2-1; D not certain. Trimming pared 6 bases from V and 0 bases from J, leaving 9 bases between. The germline V gene has CDR1 SGHAT and CDR2 FQNNGV. The CDR3 is 14 residues long. The CDR3 DNA sequence: TGTGCCAGCAGTCTCTCGGGCTCCTACAATGAGCAGTTCTTC. Amino acids: CASSLSGSYNEQFF.

The V and J genes are TRBV20-1 and TRBJ2-7; 7 bases match TRBD2. V was pared by 3 bases and J by 2 bases, with 7 bases of the junction left unmatched. The CDR3 runs to 14 residues. Germline loops: CDR1 DFQATT, CDR2 SNEGSKA (reference sequence). The CDR3 is CSASLSGVPYEQYF. The DNA of the CDR3 is TGCAGTGCTAGTCTCAGCGGGGTTCCCTACGAGCAGTACTTC.

The chain carries TRBV5-8 and TRBJ2-4, with D possibly matching TRBD1 (5 bases). This CDR3 comprises 15 residues. Looked up from germline, CDR1 is SGHTS and CDR2 is YDEGEE. V gave up 3 bases and J gave up 5 bases, with 15 bases separating them. CDR3 sequence reads: CASSSGARVQNIQYF. The CDR3 nucleotides read TGTGCCAGCAGCTCTGGGGCCCGGGTCCAAAACATTCAGTACTTC.

The chain uses TRBV7-2 and TRBJ1-4, with 8 bases fitting TRBD1. J gave up 6 bases and V 5 bases, and 11 bases lay outside the gene matches. Germline CDR1 and CDR2: SGHTA and FQGNSA. CDR3 length: 16 residues. CDR3 in DNA: TGTGCCAGCAGCCCATTACCGACAGGGGCGTATGAAAAACTGTTTTTT. Protein product: CASSPLPTGAYEKLFF.

The V gene is TRBV6-5, the J gene TRBJ2-7, with 10 bases that match TRBD1. The germline gives CDR1 MNHEY, CDR2 SVGAGI. Trimming at V came to 5 bases and at J to 12 bases, leaving 4 bases not matched to a gene. The CDR3 consists of 11 residues. This chain's CDR3 is CASSRQGAMYF. CDR3 sequence (DNA): TGTGCCAGCAGTCGACAGGGGGCGATGTACTTC.

The chain recombines TRBV19 with TRBJ1-2; maybe TRBD1 (5 bases). From germline, CDR1 is LNHDA and CDR2 SQIVND (reference sequence). There are 13 residues in the CDR3. Trimming stripped 2 bases from V and 7 bases from J, with 11 bases between. The CDR3: CASSIRGLGGYTF. For the CDR3, the DNA is TGTGCCAGTAGTATAAGGGGCTTAGGTGGCTACACCTTC.

This clone was detected a few times. The CDR3 DNA reads as TGTGCCAGCAGCTTATCCCATGGGGGGTACTACGAGCAGTACTTC. Translating gives CASSLSHGGYYEQYF. The J gene is TRBJ2-7, the V gene TRBV7-2; D perhaps matches TRBD2 (6 bases). The CDR3 runs to 15 residues. The germline V gene encodes CDR1 SGHTA and CDR2 FQGNSA. Trimming shortened V by 2 bases and J by 3 bases, and 14 bases separated the two germline ends.

The chain couples TRBV9 to TRBJ2-7, with D unresolved. V was clipped by 0 bases and J by 5 bases, with 15 bases between them. Germline lookup yields CDR1 SGDLS and CDR2 YYNGEE. CDR3 size: 15 residues. This CDR3 reads CASSVGSSISNEQYF. The CDR3, as DNA: TGTGCCAGCAGCGTAGGCTCTAGTATTTCCAACGAGCAGTACTTC.

The table lists this clone with a count of one. The rearrangement joins TRBV14 to TRBJ2-7; no clear D. V was pared by 4 bases and J by 4 bases, with 17 bases between. The CDR3 length is 15 residues. Germline loops: CDR1 SGHDN, CDR2 FVKESK. The CDR3, as DNA: TGTGCCAGCAGCCCCCCCCTTGGCAGAACTTACGAGCAGTACTTC. It encodes CASSPPLGRTYEQYF.

The gene calls are TRBV5-6 and TRBJ1-1; D may be TRBD1 (6 bases). The CDR3 is 14 residues long. Per the germline V gene, CDR1 is SGHDT and CDR2 is YYEEEE. V lost 0 bases and J 6 bases, leaving 12 bases between the germline ends. DNA for the CDR3: TGTGCCAGCAGCTTGGCCAGGGGAATCGCTGAAGCTTTCTTT. This gives the protein CASSLARGIAEAFF. Complete variable domain (other parts from reference TRBV5-6 and TRBJ1-1): DAGVTQSPTHLIKTRGQQVTLRCSPKSGHDTVSWYQQALGQGPQFIFQYYEEEERQRGNFPDRFSGHQFPNYSSELNVNALLLGDSALYLCASSLARGIAEAFFGQGTRLTVV.

The chain links TRBV7-8 to TRBJ1-4, with unresolved D. There are 14 residues in the CDR3. Germline V gives CDR1 SGHVS, CDR2 FQNEAQ. Trimming pared 7 bases from V and 8 bases from J, leaving 17 bases between. CDR3 nucleotide sequence: TGTGCCAGCACCCTGAGGAGGTTTGAGGAAAAACTGTTTTTT. Translated: CASTLRRFEEKLFF.

V is TRBV5-8 and J is TRBJ1-6; D unclear. From germline, CDR1 is SGHTS and CDR2 YDEGEE. The CDR3 is 13 amino acids. The V and J ends lost 9 bases and 4 bases respectively, with 11 bases between them. The CDR3 protein is CATTRIYNSPLHF. The CDR3 nucleotides are TGTGCCACCACCCGGATATATAATTCACCCCTCCACTTT. The full variable domain, rest sourced from reference TRBV5-8 and TRBJ1-6, is EAGVTQSPTHLIKTRGQQATLRCSPISGHTSVYWYQQALGLGLQFLLWYDEGEERNRGNFPPRFSGRQFPNYSSELNVNALELEDSALYLCATTRIYNSPLHFGNGTRLTVT.

The rearrangement uses TRBV27 and TRBJ1-1; TRBD1 might be the D (5 bases). The V and J ends lost 4 bases and 7 bases respectively, with 10 bases between them. Germline CDR1 reads MNHEY; CDR2 reads SMNVEV (reference sequence). The CDR3 consists of 12 residues. CDR3 residues: CASSSTEREAFF. The CDR3 DNA is TGTGCCAGCAGTTCGACAGAGCGTGAAGCTTTCTTT.